This T cell receptor beta chain was identified during a study of cytomegalovirus exposure and HLA in healthy donors. Repertoires were generated with immunoSEQ multiplex PCR, while TCRdb's copy carries only in-frame clones and drops some. The sample contains some 78,000 clones, 90% to 96% of which appear only once. This CDR3 has 12 amino acids. Germline-derived CDR1 and CDR2 are SQVTM and ANQGSEA. Trimming removed 4 bases at V and 5 bases at J, with 11 bases between. General study points: Listed as cytomegalovirus-associated were 170 or so TCR beta chains. The classifier reportedly diagnosed cytomegalovirus status with high specificity and sensitivity.

A remark on this clone: Its target is not known.

The genes are TRBV29-1 and TRBJ2-5; weak D call: TRBD1 (5 bases). The sequencing sample was made of PBMCs. This receptor was obtained from a man aged 18 to 29 in good health and CMV-seropositive. CDR3 region: CSVGDSLETQYF. The CDR3 region has the DNA TGCAGCGTTGGCGACAGTTTGGAGACCCAGTACTTC. The variable domain in full, with the rest retrieved from reference TRBV29-1 and TRBJ2-5, is SAVISQKPSRDICQRGTSLTIQCQVDSQVTMMFWYRQQPGQSLTLIATANQGSEATYESGFVIDKFPISRPNLTFSTLTVSNMSPEDSSIYLCSVGDSLETQYFGPGTRLLVL.